The present TCR beta chain was sequenced within a study of Ad26.COV2.S vaccination and SARS-CoV-2 variants. Study-level information: The authors gave Ad26.COV2.S intramuscularly, either once or twice 56 days apart.

Treatment given: roughly 20 received Ad26.COV2.S at low or high dose, single or two shots; a few received placebo; per-sample allocation not given. Specimen acquisition occurred on day 63 following the initial vaccine or placebo injection. Overall study results and limits: Recipients of vaccine and of placebo showed similar breadth of their non-spike TCR repertoires.

TCRdb keeps only in-frame clones here, not all; method: immunoSEQ multiplex PCR. Of 350,000 to 450,000 clones in the sample, 92% were seen once. Germline CDR1 MNHEY, CDR2 SVGEGT. This CDR3 is 19 amino acids long. The V gene lost 5 bases and the J gene lost 0 bases, with 23 bases spanning the gap. With regard to this clone: Its cognate antigen is unknown.

This chain uses TRBV6-2 or TRBV6-3 with TRBJ2-4, with a possible D match to TRBD1 (6 bases). This TCR was sampled from a person aged 18-60 years who received the Ad26.COV2.S COVID-19 vaccine or a placebo. Sequencing used peripheral blood, obtained in a trial of Ad26.COV2.S vaccine versus placebo. CDR3 residues: CASSQDRDTGPLAKNIQYF. CDR3 DNA sequence: TGTGCCAGCAGTCAAGACCGGGACACCGGCCCGTTAGCCAAAAACATTCAGTACTTC.